A selection of T cell receptor beta chains follows, all from one sample in a study of OX40 agonist ivuxolimab in advanced cancers. Using immunoSEQ multiplex PCR, the repertoire was profiled, and TCRdb retains in-frame clones only, with some absent. This table has fewer than 70,000 clones, about 88% appearing once. Specimen: CD4+ or CD8+ T cells sorted from blood, collected in a trial of the OX40 agonist ivuxolimab. The receptors shown here come from an adult with an advanced solid tumor such as melanoma, head and neck, liver or kidney cancer. Both conserved end residues are part of each CDR3. D genes are given only for firm matches. Clone size is shown for a subset of rows, as once, few, many or a class of expanded clone.

14 NA TRBJ1-3 TRBD1 TRBV6-5 CASSYLGQGNTIYF TGTGCCAGCAGTTACTTGGGACAGGGGAACACCATATATTTT
12 NA TRBJ2-7 NA TRBV10-3 CAISEQSYEQYF TGTGCCATCAGTGAACAGTCCTACGAGCAGTACTTC
14 NA TRBJ1-6 NA TRBV29-1 CSARWDTRNSPLHF TGCAGCGCCCGATGGGACACCAGAAATTCACCCCTCCACTTT
13 NA TRBJ2-4 NA TRBV18 CASSTGPGYIQYF TGTGCCAGTTCAACAGGGCCGGGATACATTCAGTACTTC
16 NA TRBJ1-6 NA TRBV4-3 CASSQDGGGGNSPLHF TGCGCCAGCAGCCAAGATGGAGGGGGTGGTAATTCACCCCTCCACTTT
16 NA TRBJ2-6 NA TRBV7-3 CASSLMAAPGANVLTF TGTGCCAGCAGCTTAATGGCCGCGCCAGGGGCCAACGTCCTGACTTTC
15 NA TRBJ1-2 NA TRBV4-3 CASSQDLMAGYGYTF TGCGCCAGCAGCCAAGATTTAATGGCCGGCTATGGCTACACCTTC
13 NA TRBJ1-1 NA TRBV29-1 CSVREAMNTEAFF TGCAGCGTCAGGGAAGCGATGAACACTGAAGCTTTCTTT
13 few TRBJ1-5 NA TRBV15 CATSRGVDQPQHF TGTGCCACCAGCAGAGGAGTTGATCAGCCCCAGCATTTT
15 NA TRBJ2-7 TRBD1 TRBV4-3 CASSQGTGANYEQYF TGCGCCAGCAGCCAAGGGACAGGGGCGAACTACGAGCAGTACTTC
15 NA TRBJ1-4 TRBD1 TRBV15 CATSKDRGLVETLFF TGTGCCACCAGCAAAGACAGGGGCTTGGTCGAAACGCTGTTTTTT
16 NA TRBJ2-3 NA TRBV6-6 CASSPVRATDTDTQYF TGTGCCAGCAGCCCGGTGAGGGCCACAGACACAGATACGCAGTATTTT
16 NA TRBJ2-7 NA TRBV4-1 CASSQDRLALNYEQYF TGCGCCAGCAGCCAAGATCGATTGGCCTTAAACTACGAGCAGTACTTC
14 NA TRBJ1-5 NA TRBV6-6 CASSFSRVEQPQHF TGTGCCAGCAGTTTTTCCAGGGTCGAGCAGCCCCAGCATTTT
15 NA TRBJ2-7 NA TRBV5-1 CASTPLLDSFYEQYF TGCGCCAGCACCCCCCTTTTAGACAGCTTCTACGAGCAGTACTTC
16 NA TRBJ2-5 NA TRBV11-1 CASSLSLGNIQETQYF TGTGCCAGCAGCTTATCCTTGGGGAATATCCAAGAGACCCAGTACTTC
13 NA TRBJ2-1 NA TRBV2 CAGGPNTYNEQFF TGTGCCGGGGGACCAAACACGTACAATGAGCAGTTCTTC
14 NA TRBJ2-7 NA TRBV6-5 CASSFLNGDYEQYF TGTGCCAGCAGTTTTCTCAATGGGGACTACGAGCAGTACTTC
14 NA TRBJ2-5 TRBD1 TRBV5-4 CASSFPGQQETQYF TGTGCCAGCAGCTTCCCGGGACAGCAAGAGACCCAGTACTTC
11 NA TRBJ2-3 NA TRBV20-1 CSASYGDTQYF TGCAGTGCTAGCTATGGGGATACGCAGTATTTT
11 NA TRBJ1-2 NA TRBV7-2 CASRERGGYTF TGTGCCAGCAGGGAAAGGGGGGGCTACACCTTC
13 once TRBJ1-2 NA TRBV2 CASKGEQGGGYTF TGTGCCAGCAAGGGTGAGCAGGGTGGCGGCTACACCTTC
15 NA TRBJ2-3 NA TRBV5-6 CASSWQGFASGTQYF TGTGCCAGCAGCTGGCAGGGGTTCGCATCGGGGACGCAGTATTTT
14 NA TRBJ2-7 NA TRBV19 CASSMGQSAYEQYF TGTGCCAGTAGTATGGGGCAGAGCGCCTACGAGCAGTACTTC
15 NA TRBJ1-4 TRBD1 TRBV15 CATETGAGRGEKLFF TGTGCCACTGAAACAGGGGCGGGTCGCGGGGAAAAACTGTTTTTT
14 NA TRBJ1-2 TRBD1 TRBV9 CASSANRGNYGYTF TGTGCCAGCAGCGCCAACAGGGGCAACTATGGCTACACCTTC
15 NA TRBJ2-1 TRBD2 TRBV7-3 CASSSASGPGDEQFF TGTGCCAGCAGCTCTGCTAGCGGCCCCGGGGATGAGCAGTTCTTC
16 once TRBJ2-1 NA TRBV9 CASSPKTGSWNNEQFF TGTGCCAGCAGCCCTAAGACAGGCTCATGGAACAATGAGCAGTTCTTC
13 few TRBJ1-6 TRBD1 TRBV15 CATSSRTGSPLHF TGTGCCACCAGCTCACGGACAGGTTCACCCCTCCACTTT
15 NA TRBJ2-1 TRBD1 TRBV5-6 CASSRDRSTYNEQFF TGTGCCAGCAGCCGGGACAGGAGCACCTACAATGAGCAGTTCTTC
15 NA TRBJ1-1 TRBD1 TRBV6-5 CASSPPGTVNTEAFF TGTGCCAGCAGTCCCCCTGGGACAGTGAACACTGAAGCTTTCTTT
15 NA TRBJ1-1 TRBD1 TRBV6-6 CASRLIPGQGDEAFF TGTGCCAGCAGACTTATACCGGGACAGGGGGATGAAGCTTTCTTT
15 NA TRBJ1-3 NA TRBV5-1 CASRGSTNSGNTIYF TGCGCCAGCAGAGGCAGTACTAACTCTGGAAACACCATATATTTT
15 NA TRBJ1-1 NA TRBV6-4 CASSMEGGIGAEAFF TGTGCCAGCTCCATGGAAGGGGGAATTGGAGCTGAAGCTTTCTTT
15 NA TRBJ1-4 TRBD1 TRBV10-3 CAIRSRTGGREKLFF TGTGCCATCAGAAGTAGGACAGGGGGCCGGGAAAAACTGTTTTTT
15 NA TRBJ1-1 NA TRBV9 CASSVDQGRNTEAFF TGTGCCAGCAGCGTAGATCAGGGGAGGAACACTGAAGCTTTCTTT
14 once TRBJ1-5 TRBD1 TRBV19 CASSMDRAGQPQHF TGTGCCAGTAGTATGGACAGGGCGGGTCAGCCCCAGCATTTT
16 once TRBJ2-5 TRBD1 TRBV5-4 CASSRQGDSWEETQYF TGTGCCAGCAGCAGACAGGGGGATAGTTGGGAGGAGACCCAGTACTTC
16 once TRBJ1-1 NA TRBV19 CASSKGRQAQGTEAFF TGTGCCAGTAGTAAAGGCCGACAGGCCCAGGGGACTGAAGCTTTCTTT
13 once TRBJ2-7 NA TRBV12-5 CASGLSSSYEQYF TGTGCTAGTGGTTTGTCAAGCTCCTACGAGCAGTACTTC